A single T cell receptor beta chain is shown here with its context. This clonotype was counted at least ten times. Its antigen has not been determined. No clone much larger than this one lies a single base away; base qualities are absent. This sample was taken from a study of blood T cells in healthy people across ages (dated by TCRdb to between 2015 and 2016). For the study in its entirety: In model experiments, roughly one uniquely barcoded TCR beta cDNA molecule per two T cells was captured by template switching. Four age groups were formed from the donors: young (average approximately 15 years), middle-aged (approximately 40), aged (approximately 60) and long-lived (approximately 80). Two additional independent replicas of 1 million unique cDNA reads from the same blood draw were analyzed for two donors (one aged 18 to 29 and one aged 80 or older). Age-related changes in TCR beta repertoire diversity were measured in the study by deep sequencing normalized with unique cDNA molecular identifiers. What the study reported, not specific to this receptor: Donor CMV infection status was unknown, potentially confounding age-related changes in expanded clonotypes. Conclusive comparison of naive and antigen-experienced compartments was prevented by the profiling of bulk unsorted PBMCs. A strong correlation was found between observed TCR beta diversity and the percentage of naive T cells measured by flow cytometry. Estimates of total diversity based on one million sequenced T cells were considered lower bounds and underestimates. The long-lived group showed more naive CD4+ T cells, fewer expanded clones and increased TCR diversity than the aged group, suggesting age selection. Observed TCR beta diversity per million T cells fell roughly linearly with age, and a significant reduction was already apparent by age roughly 40.

The library came from 5' RACE. Instrument on record: Illumina HiSeq 2500. A second about 7 to 11 cycle PCR used a sample-barcoded 5' primer and a J-beta primer mix. Each TCR beta cDNA molecule received a unique molecular identifier from a template-switch 5' adaptor carrying 12 random nucleotides. At least 3 million CDR3-containing paired-end reads were obtained from each sample. The Mint cDNA synthesis kit, primed by a TRBC-specific oligonucleotide, was used to synthesize first-strand cDNA from all RNA. Following uracil-DNA glycosylase treatment, a first 18-cycle PCR with universal primers M1SS and BC2_uni_R was performed on all cDNA. In the authors' own workflow: Each sample was normalized by randomly selecting 1 million high-quality reads, each carrying a distinct molecular identifier. Instead of being binned into consensus sequences, reads with shared molecular identifiers were discarded. MiTCR, run with a Q25 quality threshold and the strictest error-elimination algorithm, handled CDR3 identification, clonotype clustering and error correction. A nonparametric unseen species model using Euler transformation provided a lower-bound estimate of total TCR beta diversity. TCRdb took the public reads, trimmed them with fastp at Q25, ran MiXCR for clone calling and kept in-frame beta chains. When rows share a CDR3 protein, they turn into one entry using the most common DNA and genes. What appears here as the V and J calls and clone size reflects TCRdb's work, not the paper's. The sample has nearly 800,000 distinct CDR3 sequences on record, more than 20% of them singletons. Under 4.5% of the sample is taken by the ten largest.

The donors were roughly 39 Caucasian individuals from Russia, aged roughly 6 to 95 years, who were systemically healthy. Around 10 milliliters of peripheral blood were collected from each donor into EDTA-treated Vacutainer tubes. PBMCs were isolated by Ficoll-Paque density-gradient centrifugation, with at least 6.5 million obtained per sample. Trizol reagent was used to extract total RNA from PBMCs, with at least 5.5 micrograms per sample. The percentages of naive CD45RAhigh/CD27high T cells were determined by flow cytometry on a PBMC aliquot from every donor. Trimming removed 5 bases from V and 0 bases from J, leaving 11 bases between the germline ends. The CDR3, cysteine through phenylalanine, is 15 amino acids long. This entry keeps only the CDR3 DNA: 45 bases, framed from base 1. The CDR1 and CDR2 encoded by the germline V gene (reference sequence) are SEHNR and FQNEAQ. This sample also belongs to another study, concerning T cells of mothers and their children. The second study also describes: The donors were nine systemically healthy Caucasian individuals, made up of three mothers and their six children. cDNA synthesis consumed the entire amount of extracted RNA, loaded at 1.5 ug RNA in each 15 ul reaction. In the second PCR, the M1S primer added sample barcodes and 2-4 random nucleotides. Over 8.5 million TCR beta CDR3 reads were obtained for each mother, and 2.7 million or so reads were obtained for each child. Thymic selection shapes the output of TCR recombination in a similar way in related and unrelated pairs, and inherited differences have a minor effect. Normalized repertoire overlap was always found to be slightly, but never significantly, higher in related mother-child pairs than in unrelated mother-child pairs. No persistent microchimeric T cell clones were found, with a detection sensitivity of approximately 95 clones per million clonotypes. The study used deep NGS to compare TCR beta repertoires of mothers and children, seeking features distinguishing related mother-child pairs from unrelated individuals. Mothers averaged about 40 +/- 4 years of age and children averaged about 10 +/- 4 years. After adapters were ligated using NEBNext reagents, the libraries underwent 100+100 nt paired-end sequencing on an Illumina HiSeq 2000. To prevent cross-contamination, the mother and child libraries were prepared one month apart and sequenced in separate runs. Each donor had between about 450,000 and 2,100,000 distinct TCR beta clonotypes identified. Naive TCR beta clonotypes were estimated from low-frequency clonotypes matched to each donor's FACS-determined naive share, without sorting.

The chain couples TRBV7-9 to TRBJ2-1, with a weak D call of TRBD2 (6 bases match). The sample was blood. This TCR derives from a boy younger than 18 in good health. The CDR3 here reads CASSQAGSSYNEQFF. The sequence in DNA is TGTGCCAGCAGCCAAGCCGGGAGCTCCTACAATGAGCAGTTCTTC.